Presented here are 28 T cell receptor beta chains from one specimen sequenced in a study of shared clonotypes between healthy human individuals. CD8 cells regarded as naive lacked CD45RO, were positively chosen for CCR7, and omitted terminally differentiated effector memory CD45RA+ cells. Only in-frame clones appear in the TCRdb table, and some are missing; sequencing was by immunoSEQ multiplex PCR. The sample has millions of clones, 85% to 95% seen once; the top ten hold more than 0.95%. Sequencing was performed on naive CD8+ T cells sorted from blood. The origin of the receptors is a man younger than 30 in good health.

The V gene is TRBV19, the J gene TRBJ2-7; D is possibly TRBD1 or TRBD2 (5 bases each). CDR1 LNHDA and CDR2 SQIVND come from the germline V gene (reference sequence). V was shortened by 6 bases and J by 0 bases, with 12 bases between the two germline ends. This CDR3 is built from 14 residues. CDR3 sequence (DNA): TGTGCCAGTAGCCCCTCGGGACGCTCCTACGAGCAGTACTTC. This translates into CASSPSGRSYEQYF.

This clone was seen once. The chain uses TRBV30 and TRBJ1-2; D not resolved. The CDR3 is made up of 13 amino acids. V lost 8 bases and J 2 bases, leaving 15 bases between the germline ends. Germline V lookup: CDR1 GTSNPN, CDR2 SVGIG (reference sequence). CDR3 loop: CAVHSVHNYGYTF. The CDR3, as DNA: TGTGCCGTACACAGCGTTCACAACTATGGCTACACCTTC.

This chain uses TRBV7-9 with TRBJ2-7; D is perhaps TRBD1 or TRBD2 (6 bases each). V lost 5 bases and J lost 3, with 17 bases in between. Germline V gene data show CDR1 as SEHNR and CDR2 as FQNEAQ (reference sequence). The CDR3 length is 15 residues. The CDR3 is CASSHHEGGFYEQYF. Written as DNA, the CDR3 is TGTGCCAGCAGCCATCACGAGGGGGGCTTCTACGAGCAGTACTTC.

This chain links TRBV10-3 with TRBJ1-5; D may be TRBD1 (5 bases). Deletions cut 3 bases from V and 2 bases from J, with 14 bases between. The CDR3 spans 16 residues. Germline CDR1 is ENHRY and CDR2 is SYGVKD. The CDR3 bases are TGTGCCATCAGTGAATTAGGGATACAGGGCAATCAGCCCCAGCATTTT. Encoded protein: CAISELGIQGNQPQHF.

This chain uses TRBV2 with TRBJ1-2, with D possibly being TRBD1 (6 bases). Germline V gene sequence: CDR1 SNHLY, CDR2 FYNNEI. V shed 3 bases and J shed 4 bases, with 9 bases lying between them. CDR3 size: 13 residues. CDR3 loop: CASSDEGVYGYTF. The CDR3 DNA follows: TGTGCCAGCAGTGATGAGGGGGTCTATGGCTACACCTTC.

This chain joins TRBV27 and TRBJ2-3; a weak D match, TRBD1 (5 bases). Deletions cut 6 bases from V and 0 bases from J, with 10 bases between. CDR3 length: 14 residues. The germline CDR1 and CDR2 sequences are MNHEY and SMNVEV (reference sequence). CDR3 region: CASSQGGSTDTQYF. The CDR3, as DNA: TGTGCCAGCAGCCAGGGTGGCAGCACAGATACGCAGTATTTT.

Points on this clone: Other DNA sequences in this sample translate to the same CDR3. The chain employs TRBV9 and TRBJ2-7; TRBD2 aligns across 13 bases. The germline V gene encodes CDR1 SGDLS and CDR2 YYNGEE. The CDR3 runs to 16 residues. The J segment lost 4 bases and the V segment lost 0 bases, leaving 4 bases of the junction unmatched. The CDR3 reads CASSVGGTSGTYEQYF. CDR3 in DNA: TGTGCCAGCAGCGTAGGTGGGACTAGCGGGACTTACGAGCAGTACTTC.

The DNA of the CDR3 is TGTGCCAGCAGTAGGTGGACAGGGGAAGAAGCTTTCTTT. It translates to CASSRWTGEEAFF. The chain links TRBV27 to TRBJ1-1, with 9 bases aligning to TRBD1. There are 13 residues in the CDR3. J lost 8 bases, V lost 5 bases, and 6 bases had no gene match. In germline, CDR1 is MNHEY, CDR2 SMNVEV (reference sequence).

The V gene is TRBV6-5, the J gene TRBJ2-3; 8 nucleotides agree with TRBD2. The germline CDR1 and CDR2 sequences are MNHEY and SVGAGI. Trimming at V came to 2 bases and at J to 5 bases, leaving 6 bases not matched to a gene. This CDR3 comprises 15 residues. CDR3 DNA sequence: TGTGCCAGCAGTTACACTTCGGGGGGGGGAGATACGCAGTATTTT. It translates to CASSYTSGGGDTQYF.

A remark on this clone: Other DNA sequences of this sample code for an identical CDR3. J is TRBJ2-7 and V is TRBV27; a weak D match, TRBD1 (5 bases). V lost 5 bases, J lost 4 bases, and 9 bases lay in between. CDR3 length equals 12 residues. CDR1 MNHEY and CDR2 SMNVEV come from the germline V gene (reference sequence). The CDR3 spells CASSTGLYEQYF. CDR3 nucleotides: TGTGCCAGCAGTACAGGATTATACGAGCAGTACTTC.

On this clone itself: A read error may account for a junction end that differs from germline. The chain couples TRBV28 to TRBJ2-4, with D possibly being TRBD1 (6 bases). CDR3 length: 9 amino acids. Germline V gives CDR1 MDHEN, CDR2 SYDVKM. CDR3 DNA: TGTGCCAACCTTCAGGGGAAAAACTTC. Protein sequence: CANLQGKNF.

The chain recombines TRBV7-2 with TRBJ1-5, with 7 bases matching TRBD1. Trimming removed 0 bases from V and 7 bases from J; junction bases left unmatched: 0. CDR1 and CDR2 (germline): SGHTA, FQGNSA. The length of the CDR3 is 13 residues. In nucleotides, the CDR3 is TGTGCCAGCAGCTTAGCACAGGGGCAGCCCCAGCATTTT. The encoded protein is CASSLAQGQPQHF.

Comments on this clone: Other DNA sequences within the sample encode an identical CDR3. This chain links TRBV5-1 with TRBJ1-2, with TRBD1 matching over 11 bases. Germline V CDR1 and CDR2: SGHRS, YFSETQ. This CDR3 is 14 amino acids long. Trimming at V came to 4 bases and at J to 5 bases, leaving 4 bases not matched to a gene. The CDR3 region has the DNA TGCGCCAGCAGCCCGGGGACAGGGGGTTATGGCTACACCTTC. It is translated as CASSPGTGGYGYTF.

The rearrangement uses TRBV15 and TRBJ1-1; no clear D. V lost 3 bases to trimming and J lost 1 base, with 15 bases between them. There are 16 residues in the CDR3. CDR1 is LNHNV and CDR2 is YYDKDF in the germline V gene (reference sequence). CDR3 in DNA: TGTGCCACCAGCAGCGTTAATGAGGGAGGGAACACTGAAGCTTTCTTT. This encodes CATSSVNEGGNTEAFF.

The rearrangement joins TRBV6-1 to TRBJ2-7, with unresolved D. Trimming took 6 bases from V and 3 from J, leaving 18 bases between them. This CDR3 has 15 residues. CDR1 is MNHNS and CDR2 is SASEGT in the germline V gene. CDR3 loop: CASSLWTDASYEQYF. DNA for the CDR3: TGTGCCAGCAGCCTTTGGACGGACGCCAGCTACGAGCAGTACTTC.

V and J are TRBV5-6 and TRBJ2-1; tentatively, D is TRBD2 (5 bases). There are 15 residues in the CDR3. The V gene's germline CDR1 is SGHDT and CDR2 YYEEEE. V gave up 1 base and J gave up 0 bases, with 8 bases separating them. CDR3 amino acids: CASSLYAGSYNEQFF. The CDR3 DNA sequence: TGTGCCAGCAGCTTGTATGCGGGCTCCTACAATGAGCAGTTCTTC.

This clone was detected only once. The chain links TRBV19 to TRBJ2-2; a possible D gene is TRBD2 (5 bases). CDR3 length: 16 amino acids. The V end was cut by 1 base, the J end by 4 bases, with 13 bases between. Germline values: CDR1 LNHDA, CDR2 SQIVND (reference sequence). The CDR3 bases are TGTGCCAGTAGTATAGGGAGGCTAGCAGTCACCGGGGAGCTGTTTTTT. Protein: CASSIGRLAVTGELFF.

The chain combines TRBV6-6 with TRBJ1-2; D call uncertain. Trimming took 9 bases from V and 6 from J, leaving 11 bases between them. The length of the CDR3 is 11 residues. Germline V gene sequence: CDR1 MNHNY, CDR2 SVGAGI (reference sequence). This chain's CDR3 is CASGVWDGYTF. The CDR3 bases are TGTGCCAGTGGAGTATGGGATGGCTACACCTTC.

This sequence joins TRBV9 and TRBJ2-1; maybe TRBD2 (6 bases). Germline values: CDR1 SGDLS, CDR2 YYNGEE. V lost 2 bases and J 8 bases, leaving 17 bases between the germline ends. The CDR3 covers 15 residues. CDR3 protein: CASSVGDSELDEQFF. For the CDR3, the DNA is TGTGCCAGCAGCGTTGGGGACTCTGAGTTGGATGAGCAGTTCTTC.

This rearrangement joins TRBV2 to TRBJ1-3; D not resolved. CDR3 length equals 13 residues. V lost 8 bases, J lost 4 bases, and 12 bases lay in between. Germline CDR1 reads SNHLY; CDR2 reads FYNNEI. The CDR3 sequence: CASFPGEGNTIYF. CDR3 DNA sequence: TGTGCCAGCTTCCCGGGAGAAGGAAACACCATATATTTT.

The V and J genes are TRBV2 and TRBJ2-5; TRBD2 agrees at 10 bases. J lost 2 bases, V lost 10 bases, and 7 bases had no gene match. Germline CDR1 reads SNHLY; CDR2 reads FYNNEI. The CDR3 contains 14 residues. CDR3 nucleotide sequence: TGTGCCACCTCGACTAGCGGGCTGCAAGAGACCCAGTACTTC. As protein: CATSTSGLQETQYF.

Here the CDR3 DNA reads TGTGCCAGCAGCGCCCAGGGTGCAGATACGCAGTATTTT. Protein product: CASSAQGADTQYF. This chain uses TRBV7-3 with TRBJ2-3; D may be TRBD1 (5 bases). V was trimmed by 5 bases and J by 4 bases, leaving 10 bases between them. This CDR3 is built from 13 residues. Germline V gives CDR1 SGHTA, CDR2 FQGTGA.

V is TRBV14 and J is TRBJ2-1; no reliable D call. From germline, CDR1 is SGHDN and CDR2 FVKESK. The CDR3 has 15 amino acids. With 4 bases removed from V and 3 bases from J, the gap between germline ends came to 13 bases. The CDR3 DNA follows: TGTGCCAGCAGCCCTCTAATAACCGTCTACAATGAGCAGTTCTTC. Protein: CASSPLITVYNEQFF.

CDR3 amino acids: CASSGLLFSYEQYF. In nucleotides, the CDR3 is TGTGCCAGCAGCGGACTGCTCTTCTCCTACGAGCAGTACTTC. V and J are TRBV2 and TRBJ2-7; the D gene is possibly TRBD2 (5 bases). The germline CDR1 and CDR2 sequences are SNHLY and FYNNEI. The V and J ends lost 6 bases and 0 bases respectively, with 12 bases between them. The CDR3 contains 14 residues.

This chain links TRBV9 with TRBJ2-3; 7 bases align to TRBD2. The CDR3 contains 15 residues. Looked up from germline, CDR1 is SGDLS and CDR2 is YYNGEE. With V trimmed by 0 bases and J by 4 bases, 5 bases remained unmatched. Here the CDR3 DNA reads TGTGCCAGCAGCGTAGCGGGAGCGGGATCAGATACGCAGTATTTT. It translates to CASSVAGAGSDTQYF.

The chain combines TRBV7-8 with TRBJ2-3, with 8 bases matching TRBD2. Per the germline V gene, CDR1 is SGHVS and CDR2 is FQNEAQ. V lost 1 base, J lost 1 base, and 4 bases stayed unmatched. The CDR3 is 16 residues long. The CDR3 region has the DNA TGTGCCAGCAGCTTAGTACTAGCGGACCGCACAGATACGCAGTATTTT. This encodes CASSLVLADRTDTQYF.

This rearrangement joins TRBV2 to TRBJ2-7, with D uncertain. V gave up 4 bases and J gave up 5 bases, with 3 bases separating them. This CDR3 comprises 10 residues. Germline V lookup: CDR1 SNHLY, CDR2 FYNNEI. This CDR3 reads CASSGNEQYF. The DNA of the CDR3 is TGTGCCAGCAGTGGAAACGAGCAGTACTTC.

The CDR3 protein is CASSVTATNEKLFF. The CDR3 DNA sequence: TGTGCCAGCAGTGTGACAGCAACTAATGAAAAACTGTTTTTT. V is TRBV2 and J is TRBJ1-4, with a tentative D call TRBD1 (5 bases). V dropped 4 bases and J dropped 0 bases, with 6 bases sitting between them. The CDR3 runs to 14 residues. The V gene's germline CDR1 is SNHLY and CDR2 FYNNEI.